This T cell receptor beta chain is from a study of T-cell memory formation after mild COVID-19. General study findings and limits: CD8+ contracting clones occupied EMRA, while CD4+ ones occupied mainly CM and EM. Pre-infection memory carried some responding clones, suggesting that cross-reactive memory joined.

Trimming at V came to 4 bases and at J to 5 bases, leaving 4 bases not matched to a gene. CDR1 SQVTM and CDR2 ANQGSEA come from the germline V gene. CDR3 size: 13 residues. TCR alpha and TCR beta cDNA libraries carrying sample barcodes and UMIs came from 5'RACE with constant-segment primers. TCRdb re-called the 5' RACE reads with MiXCR, one entry per CDR3 protein. The sample shows about 190,000 distinct CDR3 sequences, around 17% of them seen only once. This clonotype has more than one count but fewer than ten. Its target is unknown. Sequencing input: PBMCs or a T cell subset sorted from them (not recorded which). The receptor's source is an adult woman who had mild COVID-19 (a few samples of this study predate the infection). Cell type and time point are not known. The genes are TRBV29-1 and TRBJ1-1; TRBD1 matches 10 bases. CDR3 residues: CSVGTGGWTEAFF. The CDR3, as DNA: TGCAGCGTTGGGACAGGGGGATGGACTGAAGCTTTCTTT.